Presented here are 6 T cell receptor beta chains from one specimen sequenced in a study of cytomegalovirus exposure and HLA in healthy donors. With 60 Vbeta and 13 Jbeta primers, the PCR was carried out. Sequencing used immunoSEQ multiplex PCR; TCRdb keeps in-frame clones, though not all of them. This table holds about 150,000 clones, 75% found once. The sequenced sample consisted of PBMCs. These receptors were obtained from a man aged 30 to 45 in good health and CMV-seronegative.

The table lists this clone with a count of one. The V call is TRBV18, the J call TRBJ1-5; 7 bases align to TRBD1. CDR3 length: 16 amino acids. The V gene's germline CDR1 is KGHSH and CDR2 LQKENI. The V gene end was trimmed by 5 bases and the J gene end by 0 bases; junction bases not matched to a gene: 7. In DNA, the CDR3 is TGTGCCAGCTCATCGGGACAGCTAGATAGCAATCAGCCCCAGCATTTT. As protein: CASSSGQLDSNQPQHF. Using reference TRBV18 and TRBJ1-5 for the parts outside the CDR3, the full variable domain is NAGVMQNPRHLVRRRGQEARLRCSPMKGHSHVYWYRQLPEEGLKFMVYLQKENIIDESGMPKERFSAEFPKEGPSILRIQQVVRGDSAAYFCASSSGQLDSNQPQHFGDGTRLSIL.

This clone has only a few counts. The chain uses TRBV30 and TRBJ2-7; 7 positions agree with TRBD1. The CDR3 consists of 17 residues. Germline V CDR1 and CDR2: GTSNPN, SVGIG (reference sequence). The V and J ends lost 0 bases and 2 bases, in that order; junction bases with no gene match: 13. CDR3 nucleotide sequence: TGTGCCTGGAGTGTAGGGTCGTGGGACAGCGAGACCTACGAGCAGTACTTC. Protein: CAWSVGSWDSETYEQYF.

The V call is TRBV28, the J call TRBJ1-4, with 9 bases identical to TRBD1. V lost 5 bases and J lost 13; bases outside the gene matches: 8. Germline values: CDR1 MDHEN, CDR2 SYDVKM. This CDR3 is built from 13 residues. The CDR3 protein is CASSLGTGLGLFF. DNA of the CDR3: TGTGCCAGCAGTCTCGGGACAGGGCTAGGACTGTTTTTT. Drawing the rest from reference TRBV28 and TRBJ1-4, the complete variable domain is DVKVTQSSRYLVKRTGEKVFLECVQDMDHENMFWYRQDPGLGLRLIYFSYDVKMKEKGDIPEGYSVSREKKERFSLILESASTNQTSMYLCASSLGTGLGLFFGSGTQLSVL.

The chain combines TRBV30 with TRBJ2-7, with 9 bases aligning to TRBD1. The CDR3 contains 14 residues. Germline trimming cut 4 bases from V and 4 bases from J; bases unmatched to any gene: 8. The germline gives CDR1 GTSNPN, CDR2 SVGIG (reference sequence). CDR3 DNA: TGTGCCTGGACCCCGGGACAGGGTATGTACGAGCAGTACTTC. This sequence encodes CAWTPGQGMYEQYF.

The chain recombines TRBV5-4 with TRBJ2-1, with D tentatively TRBD1 (5 bases). This CDR3 spans 14 amino acids. Trimming cost V 1 base and J 4 bases, with 9 bases left between them. The germline V gene has CDR1 SGHNT and CDR2 YYREEE (reference sequence). CDR3 in DNA: TGTGCCAGCAGCTTGCAGGGCCCTTACAATGAGCAGTTCTTC. Translation: CASSLQGPYNEQFF.

V is TRBV6-1 and J is TRBJ2-7, with TRBD1 as a possible D gene (6 bases). Germline CDR1 and CDR2: MNHNS and SASEGT. There are 14 residues in the CDR3. V lost 5 bases to trimming and J lost 2 bases, with 13 bases between them. The CDR3 region is CASSLRGPTYEQYF. CDR3 nucleotide sequence: TGTGCCAGCAGTCTCAGGGGACCCACCTACGAGCAGTACTTC.